This T cell receptor (beta chain) derives from a study of blood T cell repertoires in COVID-19. About the research overall: Acute-phase and convalescent COVID-19 samples originated in the United States, Italy and Spain. Sources were T cells, B-cell-depleted T cells, or PBMCs; the material itself was cDNA or gDNA.

TCRdb's copy holds only in-frame clones and misses some; the assay was immunoSEQ multiplex PCR. The sample yields roughly 150,000 clones, around 81% seen once. Germline CDR1 reads MDHEN; CDR2 reads SYDVKM. The CDR3 extends over 14 amino acids. Trimming pared 5 bases from V and 7 bases from J, leaving 14 bases between. The sequenced material came from peripheral blood. The rearrangement uses TRBV28 and TRBJ2-2, with no clear D. The TCR sequence derives from a man in his 70s with active or convalescent COVID-19. The CDR3 coding sequence is TGTGCCAGCAGTCCAGGATCTTTGGTCGGGGAGCTGTTTTTT. Translated: CASSPGSLVGELFF.